A single sample is the source of the 25 T cell receptor beta chains below, sequenced in a study of neurological immune-mediated disorders. MiXCR, applied by TCRdb to the 5' RACE reads, yields one record per CDR3 protein. This sample has approximately 59,000 distinct CDR3 sequences; around 5% occur once, and the top ten carry roughly 5.7%. The sequenced sample was PBMCs. Every receptor here comes from a human donor with multiple sclerosis. The donor label of this sample is uncertain.

This clonotype has ten or more counts. The rearrangement links TRBV4-2 to TRBJ1-4; 11 bases line up with TRBD1. V was clipped by 1 base and J by 5 bases; unmatched bases: 3. The V gene's germline CDR1 is LGHNA and CDR2 YNFKEQ. The CDR3 spans 16 residues. This CDR3 reads CASSQGDRGVNEKLFF. The CDR3 DNA reads TGTGCCAGCAGCCAAGGGGACAGGGGGGTCAATGAAAAACTGTTTTTT.

The sample holds many counts of this clonotype. V gene TRBV18 combines with J gene TRBJ1-1; 7 bases match TRBD1. Germline CDR1 KGHSH, CDR2 LQKENI. The CDR3 length is 13 residues. V gave up 3 bases and J gave up 14 bases; unmatched junction bases: 12. The CDR3 reads CASSPVQGPPPFF. CDR3 nucleotides: TGTGCCAGCTCACCTGTACAGGGGCCCCCTCCATTCTTT.

This clonotype was observed at least ten times. The rearrangement joins TRBV6-6 to TRBJ2-3, with D tentatively TRBD1 (5 bases). Per the germline V gene, CDR1 is MNHNY and CDR2 is SVGAGI (reference sequence). With 2 bases removed from V and 0 bases from J, the gap between germline ends came to 15 bases. This CDR3 spans 17 amino acids. CDR3 nucleotides: TGTGCCAGCAGTTACCCTACGCAGGGATCTAGCACAGATACGCAGTATTTT. The encoded protein is CASSYPTQGSSTDTQYF.

This clonotype was seen a handful of times. The rearrangement links TRBV5-1 to TRBJ2-2, with 7 bases fitting TRBD1. Germline CDR1 reads SGHRS; CDR2 reads YFSETQ. V shed 4 bases, J shed 1 base, and the junction held 1 base outside the gene matches. This CDR3 spans 14 amino acids. The chain's CDR3 is CASSRDRNTGELFF. CDR3 coding DNA: TGCGCCAGCAGCCGGGACAGGAACACCGGGGAGCTGTTTTTT.

This clonotype was detected many times. The chain joins TRBV2 to TRBJ2-7; 9 positions match TRBD2. Germline V CDR1 and CDR2: SNHLY, FYNNEI. This CDR3 region has 15 residues. Unmatched junction bases numbered 11, after V lost 8 bases and J lost 3 bases. The CDR3 sequence is CASALAGAHLYEQYF. For the CDR3, the DNA is TGTGCCAGCGCACTAGCGGGCGCACACCTCTACGAGCAGTACTTC.

The genes are TRBV5-1 and TRBJ2-3; 14 bases line up with TRBD2. Per the germline V gene, CDR1 is SGHRS and CDR2 is YFSETQ. The CDR3 has 19 amino acids. V gave up 3 bases and J gave up 1 base; unmatched junction bases: 10. CDR3 region: CASSYGMGLAGVRTDTQYF. The CDR3 DNA reads TGCGCCAGCAGCTATGGAATGGGACTAGCGGGGGTACGCACAGATACGCAGTATTTT.

This clonotype turned up a few times. V gene TRBV5-1 combines with J gene TRBJ2-3; maybe TRBD1 (6 bases). The CDR3 contains 14 residues. Germline V CDR1 and CDR2: SGHRS, YFSETQ. V was clipped by 1 base and J by 5 bases, with 11 bases between them. The CDR3 sequence: CASSLRGGGDTQYF. CDR3 sequence (DNA): TGCGCCAGCAGCTTGAGAGGGGGTGGAGATACGCAGTATTTT. Variable domain in full (rest from reference TRBV5-1 and TRBJ2-3): KAGVTQTPRYLIKTRGQQVTLSCSPISGHRSVSWYQQTPGQGLQFLFEYFSETQRNKGNFPGRFSGRQFSNSRSEMNVSTLELGDSALYLCASSLRGGGDTQYFGPGTRLTVL.

This clonotype was detected many times. The chain carries TRBV20-1 and TRBJ1-1, with D possibly TRBD1 on 6 matching bases. Germline CDR1 and CDR2: DFQATT and SNEGSKA (reference sequence). V was clipped by 6 bases and J by 0 bases, with 11 bases between them. The CDR3 spans 13 residues. CDR3 bases: TGCAGTGCCCGCCCAGGGGTGAACACTGAAGCTTTCTTT. This translates into CSARPGVNTEAFF.

There are many counts of this clonotype. V gene TRBV2 combines with J gene TRBJ2-5; TRBD2 might be the D (5 bases). This CDR3 is built from 13 residues. V was clipped by 4 bases and J by 5 bases, with 11 bases between them. Germline V gene data show CDR1 as SNHLY and CDR2 as FYNNEI. The CDR3 region has the DNA TGTGCCAGCAGTGGACCCCCGGGGGAGACCCAGTACTTC. It translates to CASSGPPGETQYF.

This clonotype was counted at least ten times. The chain combines TRBV5-6 with TRBJ2-3; 9 bases align to TRBD1. Unmatched junction bases numbered 3, after V lost 1 base and J lost 3 bases. CDR1 SGHDT and CDR2 YYEEEE come from the germline V gene. The CDR3 is 15 residues long. The CDR3 loop is CASSLMDRGTDTQYF. The CDR3 nucleotides are TGTGCCAGCAGCTTGATGGACAGGGGAACAGATACGCAGTATTTT.

This clonotype was recorded many times. V usage is TRBV20-1 and J usage is TRBJ2-3; tentative D call: TRBD2 (6 bases). The CDR3 consists of 14 residues. CDR1 DFQATT and CDR2 SNEGSKA come from the germline V gene (reference sequence). Trimming took 3 bases from V and 3 from J, leaving 13 bases between them. DNA of the CDR3: TGCAGTGCTAGCTACCCCGGAGGGACAGATACGCAGTATTTT. The encoded protein is CSASYPGGTDTQYF.

This clonotype was seen repeatedly, ten times or more. The chain's CDR3 is CAISESGLAGGDEQYF. The CDR3 coding sequence is TGTGCCATCAGTGAGTCGGGCTTAGCGGGGGGGGACGAGCAGTACTTC. This chain uses TRBV10-3 with TRBJ2-7, with TRBD2 identical over 11 bases. The CDR3 runs 16 residues. Germline CDR1 ENHRY, CDR2 SYGVKD. The trim removed 0 bases at V and 5 bases at J, leaving 6 bases unmatched.

This clonotype appeared many times. J is TRBJ2-2 and V is TRBV10-3; no definite D call. The CDR3 has 17 amino acids. The germline V gene has CDR1 ENHRY and CDR2 SYGVKD. Trimming left V 4 bases short and J 0 bases short, with 15 bases between. The CDR3 DNA reads TGTGCCATCAGTGGTCGGAACAGTACAGCGAACACCGGGGAGCTGTTTTTT. Residues: CAISGRNSTANTGELFF.

For this clonotype: A much larger clone is a single base away; this may be a read error. The genes are TRBV7-8 and TRBJ2-1; D may be TRBD1 (5 bases). CDR3 length equals 14 residues. Germline CDR1 reads SGHVS; CDR2 reads FQNEAQ. The CDR3 reads CARSLGIQGYEQFF. The CDR3 DNA reads as TGTGCCAGAAGCTTGGGAATTCAGGGATACGAGCAGTTCTTC.

Many counts were recorded for this clonotype. The V call is TRBV29-1, the J call TRBJ1-1; possibly TRBD1 for D (6 bases). V gave up 3 bases and J gave up 2 bases, with 10 bases separating them. The CDR3 spans 13 residues. Germline V lookup: CDR1 SQVTM, CDR2 ANQGSEA. The CDR3 DNA reads as TGCAGCGTTGACAGGGACACTAACACTGAAGCTTTCTTT. It is translated as CSVDRDTNTEAFF. Full variable domain (rest looked up from reference TRBV29-1 and TRBJ1-1): SAVISQKPSRDICQRGTSLTIQCQVDSQVTMMFWYRQQPGQSLTLIATANQGSEATYESGFVIDKFPISRPNLTFSTLTVSNMSPEDSSIYLCSVDRDTNTEAFFGQGTRLTVV.

This clonotype was seen at least ten times. V usage is TRBV10-3 and J usage is TRBJ2-1, with 11 bases that match TRBD2. The CDR3 loop spans 14 amino acids. After removal of 3 bases from V and 8 bases from J, the junction contained 3 bases not matched to a gene. Germline V lookup: CDR1 ENHRY, CDR2 SYGVKD. The CDR3 coding sequence is TGTGCCATCAGTGAACTAGCGGGGGAGGATGAGCAGTTCTTC. Protein: CAISELAGEDEQFF.

In its sample, this clonotype was seen many times. The V and J genes are TRBV4-2 and TRBJ1-6; D is unclear. The CDR3 is 15 residues long. CDR1 and CDR2 (germline): LGHNA, YNFKEQ. Trimming stripped 3 bases from V and 10 bases from J, with 16 bases between. CDR3 sequence reads: CASSHPASVGSPLHF. CDR3 DNA: TGTGCCAGCAGCCACCCGGCCTCGGTAGGGTCACCCCTCCACTTT.

The sample holds many counts of this clonotype. The chain has TRBV13 and TRBJ2-4, with D hard to call. V lost 8 bases to trimming and J lost 1 base, with 12 bases between them. The CDR3 extends over 14 amino acids. Germline V gene lookup returns CDR1 PRHDT and CDR2 FYEKMQ (reference sequence). CDR3 protein: CASVPGGAKNIQYF. The CDR3 bases are TGTGCCAGCGTCCCGGGCGGCGCCAAAAACATTCAGTACTTC.

This clonotype was detected ten times or more. V is TRBV5-1 and J is TRBJ1-1, with D hard to call. Germline assignment: CDR1 SGHRS and CDR2 YFSETQ. CDR3 length: 14 residues. The ends were cut back, 2 bases at V and 1 base at J, with 9 bases in the middle. The CDR3 DNA is TGCGCCAGCAGCTTCTCCGCAGCGAACACTGAAGCTTTCTTT. Its protein product is CASSFSAANTEAFF.

This clonotype was seen at least ten times. V is TRBV20-1 and J is TRBJ2-3; 7 nucleotides align to TRBD1. Trimming took 2 bases from V and 8 from J; bases not matched to a gene: 16. The CDR3 has 16 amino acids. Germline-derived CDR1 and CDR2 are DFQATT and SNEGSKA (reference sequence). The CDR3 protein is CSARLTPDRDEGTQYF. The CDR3 DNA reads TGCAGTGCTAGACTTACCCCCGACAGGGACGAAGGTACGCAGTATTTT.

This clonotype was recorded at least ten times. The chain joins TRBV20-1 to TRBJ2-7; D remains ambiguous. The germline V gene encodes CDR1 DFQATT and CDR2 SNEGSKA (reference sequence). V lost 3 bases, J lost 5 bases, and 14 bases lay in between. This CDR3 has 13 residues. CDR3 loop: CSASVPGRHEQYF. In DNA, the CDR3 is TGCAGTGCTAGTGTCCCAGGTCGTCACGAGCAGTACTTC.

This clonotype came up many times. The chain is built from TRBV20-1 and TRBJ1-5; D is perhaps TRBD1 (5 bases). V lost 3 bases and J 6 bases, leaving 15 bases between the germline ends. CDR1 DFQATT and CDR2 SNEGSKA come from the germline V gene (reference sequence). This CDR3 has 14 residues. The CDR3 region has the DNA TGCAGTGCTAGTCAAGGGGACGGGGGTCAGCCCCAGCATTTT. This encodes CSASQGDGGQPQHF.

This clonotype appeared many times. This chain joins TRBV4-1 and TRBJ1-2; D is possibly TRBD1 (6 bases). Trimming cost V 3 bases and J 2 bases, with 22 bases left between them. CDR1 is MGHRA, CDR2 YSYEKL, per germline. The CDR3 totals 18 residues. The CDR3 sequence: CASSQPLSRTEKNYGYTF. CDR3 DNA sequence: TGCGCCAGCAGCCAGCCCCTGTCCCGGACAGAAAAGAACTATGGCTACACCTTC.

The V gene is TRBV15, the J gene TRBJ2-7; D is undetermined. Trimming cost V 1 base and J 0 bases, with 10 bases left between them. The CDR3 spans 15 residues. Germline CDR1 LNHNV, CDR2 YYDKDF (reference sequence). This chain's CDR3 is CATSRGTDFSYEQYF. The DNA for the CDR3 is TGTGCCACCAGCAGAGGCACAGATTTCTCCTACGAGCAGTACTTC.

This clonotype was counted at least ten times. The chain is built from TRBV29-1 and TRBJ1-2, with D possibly matching TRBD1 (5 bases). CDR1 and CDR2 from the germline V gene are SQVTM and ANQGSEA. V was cut by 0 bases and J by 0 bases, with 17 bases left in between. CDR3 size: 17 residues. The CDR3 DNA reads as TGCAGCGTTGAAGATGGGGGAGATGGAGTAGCTAACTATGGCTACACCTTC. It encodes CSVEDGGDGVANYGYTF. The full variable domain, rest sourced from reference TRBV29-1 and TRBJ1-2, is SAVISQKPSRDICQRGTSLTIQCQVDSQVTMMFWYRQQPGQSLTLIATANQGSEATYESGFVIDKFPISRPNLTFSTLTVSNMSPEDSSIYLCSVEDGGDGVANYGYTFGSGTRLTVV.